This T cell receptor (beta chain) was captured in a study of identical twins (dated by TCRdb to between 2015 and 2016). Concerning the study at large: To test whether fetal clonotypes persist, this study deep-sequenced TCR alpha and beta repertoires from monozygotic twins, from unrelated adults of various ages, and from cord blood. Replicate twin experiments were performed at different times using different library preparation protocols to rule out contamination. The research as a whole found: Zero-insertion analyses could be partly confounded by invariant T cells such as MAIT and iNKT, though diverse VJ usage argued against such confounding for most clonotypes. Because the same donors could not be followed over many years, conclusions were based on cross-sectional statistical analysis. Out-of-frame TCR alpha sharing in monozygotic twins was systematically underestimated by recombination models, whereas sharing between unrelated individuals was in agreement with the recombination models. Compared with coincidental sharing between unrelated individuals, out-of-frame TCR alpha sequences shared between twins had an excess of sequences with low generation probability. In beta out-of-frame sequences, excess twin sharing was weaker, because having fewer shared sequences lowered the signal-to-noise ratio. Fewer insertions were carried by abundant cord blood beta clonotypes, a similar but weaker trend appeared in young adult naive repertoires, and no such trend appeared in memory repertoires.

Per the germline V gene, MNHNS is the CDR1 and SASEGT is the CDR2. Unmatched junction bases come to 6, with V trimmed by 7 bases and J by 4 bases. From its cysteine to its phenylalanine, the CDR3 spans 14 amino acids. The entry retains the CDR3 DNA only, 42 bases that are in frame from base 1. Only healthy Caucasian donors were included. Three pairs of female monozygotic twins, all aged 18 to 29 years, made up the twin cohort. Positive isolation kits from Invitrogen were used to isolate the CD4+ and CD8+ T cell populations. Library preparation was by 5' RACE. For sequencing, an Illumina HiSeq 2000 was employed. A universal primer binding site was introduced by template switching, and a unique molecular identifier was present in the final cDNA, enabling accurate counting of TCR cDNA molecules. First-strand cDNA for TCR alpha and beta chains was synthesized from specific primers in the conserved constant-segment region. To control for contamination, every cDNA library was double barcoded, receiving both a SMART-Mk sample barcode and Illumina barcodes. TruSeq adapter sequences and Illumina sample barcodes were added in two successive PCR steps. TCR alpha and beta cDNA libraries were sequenced on the Illumina HiSeq platform with custom primers. As for the original processing: MiGEC processed the raw reads to extract unique molecular identifiers, while MiXCR was used to determine the CDR3 positions. Recombination models were inferred per individual with the repgenHMM and IGoR tools using an EM algorithm. Shared clonotype analysis was performed with the tcR package in R, normalizing sharing by the product of cloneset sizes. Out-of-frame nonproductive sequences were analyzed to study raw recombination free of thymic and clonal selection effects. TCRdb reprocessed the public reads (quality trimming at Q25 with fastp, clone calling with MiXCR) and kept in-frame beta chains. Rows matching on CDR3 protein sequence are summarized as one entry with the most common DNA and genes. In this record, the V and J calls reflect TCRdb's handling and not the investigators' own analysis. In this sample the table shows 500,000 to 600,000 distinct CDR3 sequences, about 20% of which occur a single time. The ten most abundant clones make up 0.91% of the sample.

This clonotype was picked up a small number of times. The target of this receptor is not known. No clone much larger than this one lies a single base away; base qualities are absent. These same data were also listed under a study on T cells expressing NK-cell markers. Per the second study: TCR beta-chain repertoires were profiled in sorted CD3+CD56+NKG2C+, CD3+CD56+NKG2C- and CD3+CD56-NKG2C+ T-cell subsets from eight donors. Among the eight sequenced donors, only one was HCMV-seronegative, while the other seven were HCMV-seropositive. In several experiments an anti-gammadeltaTCR antibody was added to restrict sorting to alphabetaTCR-expressing T cells. In six or seven donors, the dominant CD3+CD56+NKG2C+ clonotypes ranked among the top 10 CD8+ clonotypes, making up roughly 1.0-8% of CD8+ T cells. Those dominant clonotypes were again the most abundant among CD3+CD56-NKG2C+ cells in several donors, at roughly 25-60.1%. Whether the expanded NKG2C-expressing T cell clones were specific for HCMV antigens remained unclear. All eight donors whose samples were sequenced were randomly selected healthy volunteers, three of them men and five women. A commercial ELISA kit detecting HCMV-specific IgG in serum was used to determine HCMV serostatus. MIGEC was used to demultiplex reads and group the reads by UMI, and MiTCR was used to assemble and quantify clonotypes. To exclude erroneous sequences, any TCR cDNA sequence not supported by at least two reads was discarded. Downstream repertoire analysis used the tcR package, and clonotypes were matched across fractions by CDR3 nucleotide sequence plus V segment. VDJmatch was used to annotate antigen specificity against VDJdb, with one amino acid substitution in CDR3 permitted.

The TCR comes from a woman aged 18-29 years in good health. The chain was built from TRBV6-1 and TRBJ1-3; the junction holds 8 bases that match TRBD1. Sequencing was done on a sample of CD4+ T cells sorted from blood. The CDR3 reads CASNDRGLGNTIYF. Here is the DNA: TGTGCCAGCAACGACAGGGGCCTCGGAAACACCATATATTTT.